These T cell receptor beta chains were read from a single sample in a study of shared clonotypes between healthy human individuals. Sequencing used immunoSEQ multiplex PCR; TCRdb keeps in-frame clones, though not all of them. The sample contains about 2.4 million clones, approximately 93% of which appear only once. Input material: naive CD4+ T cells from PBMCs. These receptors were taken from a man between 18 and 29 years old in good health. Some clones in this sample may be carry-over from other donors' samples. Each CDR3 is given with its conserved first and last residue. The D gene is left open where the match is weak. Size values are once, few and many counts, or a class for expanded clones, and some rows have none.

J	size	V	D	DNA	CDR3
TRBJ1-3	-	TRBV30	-	TGTGCCTCCGACCTGGTCCGCAGCCCAGGAAACACCATATATTTT	CASDLVRSPGNTIYF
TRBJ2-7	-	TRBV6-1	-	TGTGCCAGCAGTGGGGGGACGGGAACCTACGAGCAGTACTTC	CASSGGTGTYEQYF
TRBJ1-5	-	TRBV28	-	TGTGCCAGCATCGCGGGGAATGGGCCCCAGCATTTT	CASIAGNGPQHF
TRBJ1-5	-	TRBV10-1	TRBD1	TGCGAGCGGGACAGGGGAGGAAGGGGCAATCAGCCCCAGCATTTT	CERDRGGRGNQPQHF
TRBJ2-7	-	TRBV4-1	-	TGCGCCAGCAGCCAAGATGGGGGCCAGGTCGCCTACGAGCAGTACTTC	CASSQDGGQVAYEQYF
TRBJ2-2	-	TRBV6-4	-	TGTGCCAGCCGAAGCTTAGTGAACACCGGGGAGCTGTTTTTT	CASRSLVNTGELFF
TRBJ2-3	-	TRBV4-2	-	TGTGCCAGCAGCCAAGAGTCCGGTCCTAGCACAGATACGCAGTATTTT	CASSQESGPSTDTQYF
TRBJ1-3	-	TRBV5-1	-	TGCGCCAGCAGCTTTGGGACACCTGGAAACACCATATATTTT	CASSFGTPGNTIYF
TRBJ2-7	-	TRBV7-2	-	TGTGCCAGCAGCAGGCGCCCGGAAGAGCAGTACTTC	CASSRRPEEQYF
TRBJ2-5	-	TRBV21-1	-	TGTGCCAGCAGCGGTCGGTACAGGGAATGGTTAGAGACCCAGTACTTC	CASSGRYREWLETQYF
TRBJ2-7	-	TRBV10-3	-	TGTGCCATCAGTTCGGGCTGGGGTGGAGAGCAGTACTTC	CAISSGWGGEQYF
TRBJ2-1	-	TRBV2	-	TGTGCCAGCAGTGGCGGGCCGTCCTACAATGAGCAGTTCTTC	CASSGGPSYNEQFF
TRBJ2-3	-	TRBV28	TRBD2	TGTGCCAGCAGCCAGGGACTAGCGGGTCGTAAGACGCAGTATTTT	CASSQGLAGRKTQYF
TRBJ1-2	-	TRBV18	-	TGTGCCAGCTCACAAGGACCTCGGATCTATGGCTACACCTTC	CASSQGPRIYGYTF
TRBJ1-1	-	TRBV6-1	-	TGTGCCAGTCGGGACACTTTGAACACTGAAGCTTTCTTT	CASRDTLNTEAFF
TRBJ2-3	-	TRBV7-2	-	TGTGCCAGCACCCCTAGCACAGATACGCAGTATTTT	CASTPSTDTQYF
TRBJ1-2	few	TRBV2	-	TGTGCCAGCAGTGCGGGGACAACCTATGGCTACACCTTC	CASSAGTTYGYTF
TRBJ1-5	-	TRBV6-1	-	TGTGCCAGCAGTGAAGCGACGACCGGCGGTCTCCAGCATTTT	CASSEATTGGLQHF
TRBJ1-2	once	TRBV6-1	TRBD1	TGTGCCAGCAGCGGGGACAGGGCTGGCTACACCTTC	CASSGDRAGYTF
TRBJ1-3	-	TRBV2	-	TGTGCCAGCAGTGCATATACCTCTGGAAACACCATATATTTT	CASSAYTSGNTIYF
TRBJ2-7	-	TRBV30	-	TGTGCCTGGAGTCTGGGGGTAGGGGACGAGCAGTACTTC	CAWSLGVGDEQYF
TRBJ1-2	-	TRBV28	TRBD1	TGTGCCAGCCTCCCAGGAGGGGGCCGTAAGTTATATGGCTACACCTTC	CASLPGGGRKLYGYTF
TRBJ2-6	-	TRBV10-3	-	TGTGCCACTGGCCCCCAATCTGGGGCCAACGTCCTGACTTTC	CATGPQSGANVLTF
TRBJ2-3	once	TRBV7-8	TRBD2	TGTGCCAGCAGCTTAGCTCTAGCGGGAGGGCTCGGAACAGATACGCAGTATTTT	CASSLALAGGLGTDTQYF
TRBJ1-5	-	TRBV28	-	TGTGCCAGCAGTTTATGGAGTCAGCCCCAGCATTTT	CASSLWSQPQHF
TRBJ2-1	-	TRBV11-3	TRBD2	TGTGCCAGCAGCCACGGGACTAGCGGCCCCTACTCGGCTTTCAATGAGCAGTTCTTC	CASSHGTSGPYSAFNEQFF
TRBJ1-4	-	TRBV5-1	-	TGCGCCAGCAGCTATGGGTCAGATGAAAAACTGTTTTTT	CASSYGSDEKLFF
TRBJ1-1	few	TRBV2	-	TGTGCCAGCAGTGAAGAGTTTGGGGAGGCCACTGAAGCTTTCTTT	CASSEEFGEATEAFF
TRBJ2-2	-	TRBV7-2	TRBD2	TGTGCCAGCAGGTTCCGTAGCGGGTCGAACACCGGGGAGCTGTTTTTT	CASRFRSGSNTGELFF
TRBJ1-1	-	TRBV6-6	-	TGTGCCAGCAGTTTCCAGGGTGGAGGGGTGAAGGCTTTCTTT	CASSFQGGGVKAFF
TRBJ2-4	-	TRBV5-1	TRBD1	TGCGCCAGCAGCGAAGCGACAGGGGCTAAAAACATTCAGTACTTC	CASSEATGAKNIQYF
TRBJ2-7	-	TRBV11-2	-	TGTGCCAGCAGCCCCCTGACGGGGGCCTACGAGCAGTACTTC	CASSPLTGAYEQYF
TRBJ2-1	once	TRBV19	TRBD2	TGTGCCAGTAGCAAAGGACTAGCGGGTTACAATGAGCAGTTCTTC	CASSKGLAGYNEQFF
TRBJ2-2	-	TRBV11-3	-	TGTGCCAGCCGTCGGAGGGTGAACACCGGGGAGCTGTTTTTT	CASRRRVNTGELFF
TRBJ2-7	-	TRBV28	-	TGTGCCAGCAGTTACCGGGACAATCGAGGCCACGAGCAGTACTTC	CASSYRDNRGHEQYF
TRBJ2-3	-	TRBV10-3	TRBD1	TGTGCCATCAGTGAGTCGACAGGGGTTGGCACAGATACGCAGTATTTT	CAISESTGVGTDTQYF
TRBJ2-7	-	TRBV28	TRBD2	TGTGCCAGCAGATTTCGGTCTAGCGGCGTAAACGAGCAGTACTTC	CASRFRSSGVNEQYF
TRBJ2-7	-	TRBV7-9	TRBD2	TGTGCCAGCAGCTCCCGACTAGCGGGAGGGCCCCCTAACGAGCAGTACTTC	CASSSRLAGGPPNEQYF
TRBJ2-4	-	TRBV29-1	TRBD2	TGCAGCGTTGAAGGGGGGGGTAAAAACATTCAGTACTTC	CSVEGGGKNIQYF
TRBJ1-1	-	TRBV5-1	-	TGCGCCAGCAGCTTGGGGGGCAGGTCGGCTGAAGCTTTCTTT	CASSLGGRSAEAFF
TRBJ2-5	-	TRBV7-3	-	TGTGCCAGCAGCTTAGCCGGCGGTTCGCAGACCCAGTACTTC	CASSLAGGSQTQYF
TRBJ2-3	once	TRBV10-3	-	TGTGCCACCGAGGGGACTCTTGTCACAGATACGCAGTATTTT	CATEGTLVTDTQYF
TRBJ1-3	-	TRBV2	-	TGTGCCAGCAGTGTGTCGGGCTCTGGAAACACCATATATTTT	CASSVSGSGNTIYF
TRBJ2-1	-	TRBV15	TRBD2	TGTGCCACCAGCACTCGACTAGCGGGAGTCAGTGAGCAGTTCTTC	CATSTRLAGVSEQFF
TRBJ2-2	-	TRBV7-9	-	TGTGCCAGCAGCTTAAGGAACACCGGGGAGCTGTTTTTT	CASSLRNTGELFF
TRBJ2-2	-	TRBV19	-	TGTGCCAGTAGTAACAGGGCGATGAACACCGGGGAGCTGTTTTTT	CASSNRAMNTGELFF
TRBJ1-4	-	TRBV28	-	TGTGCCAGCAGTCCACAGGGAACTAATGAAAAACTGTTTTTT	CASSPQGTNEKLFF
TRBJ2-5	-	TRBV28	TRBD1	TGTGCCAGCAGTTCATACGCGGACAGGGCCTCGTACCAAGAGACCCAGTACTTC	CASSSYADRASYQETQYF
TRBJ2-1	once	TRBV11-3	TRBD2	TGTGCCAGCAGTTCCGGGACTAGCGCTTACAATGAGCAGTTCTTC	CASSSGTSAYNEQFF
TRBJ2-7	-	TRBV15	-	TGTGCCACCAGCAGACAGGGTACCTCCTACGAGCAGTACTTC	CATSRQGTSYEQYF